Below are 16 T cell receptor beta chains sequenced from a single sample in a study of cytomegalovirus exposure and HLA in healthy donors. In the PCR, 60 Vbeta and 13 Jbeta primers were used. Method: immunoSEQ multiplex PCR; TCRdb's copy keeps in-frame clones and lacks some. The repertoire holds 120,000 to 150,000 clones, 75% to 80% seen once, with around 0.7% in the top ten. Sequenced: PBMCs. The receptors derive from a male donor in good health and CMV-seronegative.

V and J are TRBV7-9 and TRBJ2-2; 14 bases map to TRBD2. The junction had 6 bases not matched to a gene; V was cut back by 8 bases and J by 4 bases. CDR1 is SEHNR, CDR2 FQNEAQ, per germline (reference sequence). This CDR3 has 16 amino acids. CDR3 residues: CASAGTSGSGTGELFF. The CDR3 DNA follows: TGTGCCAGCGCCGGGACTAGCGGGAGCGGCACCGGGGAGCTGTTTTTT.

The V and J genes are TRBV2 and TRBJ2-1; no clear D. Trimming pared 2 bases from V and 7 bases from J, leaving 6 bases between. The germline CDR1 and CDR2 sequences are SNHLY and FYNNEI. The CDR3 loop spans 12 amino acids. CDR3 amino acids: CASSENWNEQFF. The CDR3 DNA sequence: TGTGCCAGCAGTGAAAACTGGAATGAGCAGTTCTTC.

This chain links TRBV9 with TRBJ2-3, with 7 bases fitting TRBD1. This CDR3 spans 14 amino acids. Germline V gene lookup returns CDR1 SGDLS and CDR2 YYNGEE. Unmatched junction bases numbered 5, after V lost 5 bases and J lost 2 bases. The CDR3 nucleotides are TGTGCCAGCAGTCTGGGACAGTTCACAGATACGCAGTATTTT. This translates into CASSLGQFTDTQYF. Supplemented by reference TRBV9 and TRBJ2-3, the full variable domain reads DSGVTQTPKHLITATGQRVTLRCSPRSGDLSVYWYQQSLDQGLQFLIQYYNGEERAKGNILERFSAQQFPDLHSELNLSSLELGDSALYFCASSLGQFTDTQYFGPGTRLTVL.

The V call is TRBV6-1, the J call TRBJ2-3; D may be TRBD1 (7 bases). The germline V gene has CDR1 MNHNS and CDR2 SASEGT. The CDR3 spans 16 residues. V shed 1 base and J shed 7 bases, with 18 bases lying between them. CDR3 in amino acids: CASSEGVGGGTNTQYF. The CDR3 nucleotides are TGTGCCAGCAGTGAAGGGGTTGGAGGGGGCACGAATACGCAGTATTTT.

This clone showed up just a few times. This sequence joins TRBV6-5 and TRBJ2-7; TRBD2 matches at 9 bases. CDR1 and CDR2 (germline): MNHEY, SVGAGI. The CDR3 sequence is 14 residues long. J gave up 5 bases and V 5 bases, and 7 bases lay outside the gene matches. Here the CDR3 DNA reads TGTGCCAGCAGTGGGAGTAGCGGGAGCGACGAGCAGTACTTC. Translation gives CASSGSSGSDEQYF.

The CDR3 DNA is TGTGCCAGCAGTTATGAGGAACACGAAGCTTTCTTT. The encoded protein is CASSYEEHEAFF. The chain recombines TRBV6-5 with TRBJ1-1; D ambiguous. Trimming pared 3 bases from V and 8 bases from J, leaving 10 bases between. This CDR3 comprises 12 residues. Germline V lookup: CDR1 MNHEY, CDR2 SVGAGI.

V is TRBV28 and J is TRBJ2-7; 7 bases line up with TRBD1. Germline values: CDR1 MDHEN, CDR2 SYDVKM. CDR3 size: 15 residues. The V gene end was trimmed by 4 bases and the J gene end by 3 bases; junction bases not matched to a gene: 9. The CDR3 spells CASSSWGQNNYEQYF. Written as DNA, the CDR3 is TGTGCCAGCAGTTCTTGGGGACAGAACAACTACGAGCAGTACTTC.

V and J are TRBV29-1 and TRBJ1-4; TRBD1 matches 10 bases. J lost 7 bases, V lost 6 bases, and 5 bases had no gene match. Germline V CDR1 and CDR2: SQVTM, ANQGSEA. The length of the CDR3 is 13 residues. The CDR3 DNA is TGCAGCGTCTGGACAGGGGGAAGTGAAAAACTGTTTTTT. This sequence encodes CSVWTGGSEKLFF.

The rearrangement joins TRBV5-1 to TRBJ1-3, with 7 nucleotides matching TRBD1. CDR3 size: 14 residues. The germline gives CDR1 SGHRS, CDR2 YFSETQ. The trim removed 4 bases at V and 2 bases at J, leaving 3 bases unmatched. The CDR3 region has the DNA TGCGCCAGCAGCATAACAGGGGCTGGAAACACCATATATTTT. It specifies CASSITGAGNTIYF.

The CDR3 DNA follows: TGCGCCAGCAGCCCTGGGGACAGGGAAGATGGTCAGCCCCAGCATTTT. This sequence encodes CASSPGDREDGQPQHF. The chain recombines TRBV5-1 with TRBJ1-5; TRBD1 agrees at 9 bases. V lost 4 bases and J lost 6; bases outside the gene matches: 11. The germline CDR1 and CDR2 sequences are SGHRS and YFSETQ. CDR3 length: 16 amino acids.

The chain employs TRBV7-9 and TRBJ1-2; 7 nucleotides align to TRBD1. Germline V gene sequence: CDR1 SEHNR, CDR2 FQNEAQ (reference sequence). CDR3 length equals 14 residues. V gave up 4 bases and J gave up 6 bases; unmatched junction bases: 8. CDR3 DNA: TGTGCCAGCAGCTCAGACAGGGTTAAGCATGGCTACACCTTC. It specifies CASSSDRVKHGYTF.

This clone turned up a few times. CDR3 coding DNA: TGTGCCTGGAGTGCGGGACAGGCTACGAGGCAGTACTTC. Translated: CAWSAGQATRQYF. The chain joins TRBV30 to TRBJ2-7, with 8 bases fitting TRBD1. The CDR3 loop spans 13 amino acids. Trimming took 1 base from V and 9 from J; bases not matched to a gene: 8. Looked up from germline, CDR1 is GTSNPN and CDR2 is SVGIG (reference sequence). Combining the CDR3 with reference TRBV30 and TRBJ2-7 gives the whole variable domain SQTIHQWPATLVQPVGSPLSLECTVEGTSNPNLYWYRQAAGRGLQLLFYSVGIGQISSEVPQNLSASRPQDRQFILSSKKLLLSDSGFYLCAWSAGQATRQYFGPGTRLTVT.

The CDR3 DNA is TGTGCCAGCAGTCGGACTAGGCAATTGAACGAGCAGTACTTC. This gives the protein CASSRTRQLNEQYF. V gene TRBV6-5 combines with J gene TRBJ2-7, with 7 bases that match TRBD2. The CDR3 spans 14 residues. The germline gives CDR1 MNHEY, CDR2 SVGAGI. The V gene end was trimmed by 5 bases and the J gene end by 5 bases; junction bases not matched to a gene: 9.

The chain uses TRBV27 and TRBJ2-4; a weak D match, TRBD1 (6 bases). V lost 5 bases and J 6 bases, leaving 14 bases between the germline ends. CDR1 MNHEY and CDR2 SMNVEV come from the germline V gene (reference sequence). The CDR3 has 14 amino acids. CDR3 residues: CASSREGVGNIQYF. The CDR3 DNA follows: TGTGCCAGCAGTCGAGAGGGGGTGGGAAACATTCAGTACTTC.

The rearrangement uses TRBV30 and TRBJ1-1; 11 positions match TRBD1. V lost 1 base, J lost 7 bases, and 8 bases stayed unmatched. The CDR3 totals 15 residues. Germline V CDR1 and CDR2: GTSNPN, SVGIG (reference sequence). The CDR3 nucleotides are TGTGCCTGGAGTGGGGACAGGGGGATCATGGGTGAAGCTTTCTTT. Translated: CAWSGDRGIMGEAFF.

This chain joins TRBV18 and TRBJ2-1, with 7 positions matching TRBD1. Germline loops: CDR1 KGHSH, CDR2 LQKENI. CDR3 length: 16 amino acids. Losses at the gene ends were 6 bases for V and 6 bases for J; bases not matched to a gene: 14. The CDR3 here is CASSPLPDRVGNEQFF. CDR3 bases: TGTGCCAGCTCCCCCTTGCCCGACAGGGTGGGCAATGAGCAGTTCTTC.